Below, 11 T cell receptor beta chains from the same sample are listed, as sequenced in a study of beta chain features in type 1 diabetes. Study-wide findings and caveats: People with Type 1 diabetes carried modestly yet significantly shorter TCRB CDR3s in all four CD4+ subsets.

Expressed TCRB transcripts were sequenced after all isolated RNA was converted to cDNA. Libraries were prepared by immunoSEQ multiplex PCR; TCRdb keeps only in-frame clonotypes and omits some of them. The sample carries a few hundred thousand clones, around 9.6% recorded once. No antigens are known for them. Sequencing used central memory CD4+ T cells from blood. These receptor sequences come from a man aged 25-45 years with type 1 diabetes.

The sample holds a few counts of this clone. The rearrangement uses TRBV7-2 and TRBJ1-2; 7 bases line up with TRBD1. V shed 3 bases and J 4 bases; nucleotides not matched to a gene: 8. This CDR3 has 15 amino acids. Germline values: CDR1 SGHTA, CDR2 FQGNSA. CDR3 protein: CASSLGTDIIYGYTF. For the CDR3, the DNA is TGTGCCAGCAGCTTGGGGACAGACATAATCTATGGCTACACCTTC.

Only a few counts were recorded for this clone. The chain combines TRBV15 with TRBJ1-3; tentative D call: TRBD1 (5 bases). Trimming stripped 5 bases from V and 0 bases from J, with 14 bases between. CDR1 and CDR2 from the germline V gene are LNHNV and YYDKDF (reference sequence). The CDR3 runs to 16 residues. CDR3 region: CATSRGGADSGNTIYF. The DNA for the CDR3 is TGTGCCACCAGCCGAGGAGGGGCAGACTCTGGAAACACCATATATTTT. The complete variable domain, with remaining parts taken from reference TRBV15 and TRBJ1-3, reads DAMVIQNPRYQVTQFGKPVTLSCSQTLNHNVMYWYQQKSSQAPKLLFHYYDKDFNNEADTPDNFQSRRPNTSFCFLDIRSPGLGDTAMYLCATSRGGADSGNTIYFGEGSWLTVV.

This clone was detected only a few times. The J gene is TRBJ1-2, the V gene TRBV2; no clear D gene. Trimming removed 7 bases from V and 0 bases from J, with 9 bases in between. CDR3 length: 13 amino acids. Germline assignment: CDR1 SNHLY and CDR2 FYNNEI. Written as DNA, the CDR3 is TGTGCCAGCACGCCAGTCTCTAACTATGGCTACACCTTC. Residues: CASTPVSNYGYTF.

This clone was recorded a few times. The rearrangement uses TRBV27 and TRBJ2-5; D is unclear. TRBJ2-7 matches the DNA end more closely, so the J call is doubtful. The germline V gene has CDR1 MNHEY and CDR2 SMNVEV (reference sequence). CDR3 size: 14 residues. CDR3 sequence reads: CASSFVSPSDEQYF. In DNA form, the CDR3 reads TGTGCCAGCAGTTTTGTTTCCCCCTCGGACGAGCAGTACTTC.

The CDR3 is CASSPGQGLVEQYF. Here the CDR3 DNA reads TGTGCCAGCAGCCCGGGACAGGGTCTGGTCGAGCAGTACTTC. The V and J genes are TRBV11-3 and TRBJ2-7, with 9 bases identical to TRBD1. The CDR3 has 14 amino acids. Germline V lookup: CDR1 SGHNT, CDR2 YENEEA. V shed 5 bases, J shed 6 bases, and the junction held 8 bases outside the gene matches.

This sequence joins TRBV5-4 and TRBJ2-7; D is perhaps TRBD1 (5 bases). In germline, CDR1 is SGHNT, CDR2 YYREEE (reference sequence). The CDR3 totals 13 residues. V lost 2 bases, J lost 7 bases, and 13 bases lay in between. This chain's CDR3 is CASSLSQGREQYF. CDR3 nucleotides: TGTGCCAGCAGCTTAAGTCAGGGTAGGGAGCAGTACTTC.

This chain joins TRBV29-1 and TRBJ2-3; a weak D match, TRBD2 (5 bases). Germline lookup yields CDR1 SQVTM and CDR2 ANQGSEA. The length of the CDR3 is 14 residues. V was trimmed by 5 bases and J by 0 bases, leaving 12 bases between them. CDR3 coding DNA: TGCAGCGTTAATGGACTGGGAAGCACAGATACGCAGTATTTT. Translating gives CSVNGLGSTDTQYF.

V is TRBV27 and J is TRBJ2-7, with D maybe TRBD1 (5 bases). Trimming cost V 1 base and J 12 bases, with 16 bases left between them. There are 13 residues in the CDR3. Germline V gene lookup returns CDR1 MNHEY and CDR2 SMNVEV (reference sequence). CDR3 nucleotide sequence: TGTGCCAGCAGTTTATTAGACAGTCGGGCGGTGTACTTC. It yields the protein CASSLLDSRAVYF.

V and J are TRBV7-2 and TRBJ2-7; D may match TRBD1 or TRBD2 (5 bases each). V was shortened by 0 bases and J by 6 bases, with 12 bases between the two germline ends. This CDR3 is built from 14 residues. From germline, CDR1 is SGHTA and CDR2 FQGNSA. The CDR3 nucleotides read TGTGCCAGCAGCTTAGCAGGGACGAATGGCGAGCAGTACTTC. This gives the protein CASSLAGTNGEQYF.

This clone was seen ten or more times. CDR3 sequence reads: CASSSRGKGTEAFF. In DNA, the CDR3 is TGTGCCAGCAGTTCTCGGGGGAAGGGCACTGAAGCTTTCTTT. The genes are TRBV28 and TRBJ1-1, with TRBD1 as a possible D gene (5 bases). This CDR3 is 14 amino acids long. From germline, CDR1 is MDHEN and CDR2 SYDVKM. The V gene lost 4 bases and the J gene lost 4 bases, with 13 bases spanning the gap.

This clone was picked up a small number of times. The chain couples TRBV6-1 to TRBJ1-2, with 8 positions matching TRBD1. Germline V lookup: CDR1 MNHNS, CDR2 SASEGT. The CDR3 spans 15 residues. V shed 4 bases, J shed 8 bases, and the junction held 12 bases outside the gene matches. The CDR3 nucleotides are TGTGCCAGCAGTGCCACCGGACAGGGACGGGGGGGCTACACCTTC. It specifies CASSATGQGRGGYTF.